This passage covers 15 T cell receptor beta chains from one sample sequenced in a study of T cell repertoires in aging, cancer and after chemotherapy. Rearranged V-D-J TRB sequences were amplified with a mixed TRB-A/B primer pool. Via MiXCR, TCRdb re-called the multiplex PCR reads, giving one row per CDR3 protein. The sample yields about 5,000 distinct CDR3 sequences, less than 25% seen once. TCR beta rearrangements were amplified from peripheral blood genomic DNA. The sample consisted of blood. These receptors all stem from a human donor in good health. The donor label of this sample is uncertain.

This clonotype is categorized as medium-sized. CDR3 loop: CASSYSTRLAEDTQYF. In nucleotides, the CDR3 is TGTGCCAGCAGTTACTCGACCAGGCTGGCCGAAGATACGCAGTATTTT. V gene TRBV6-2 or TRBV6-3 combines with J gene TRBJ2-3; no definite D call. Germline V gene sequence: CDR1 MNHEY, CDR2 SVGEGT. Trimming took 0 bases from V and 5 from J, leaving 15 bases between them. This CDR3 has 16 residues.

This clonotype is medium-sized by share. The CDR3: CASSELSLAGAFNEQFF. The CDR3 DNA is TGTGCCAGCAGTGAACTGTCTCTAGCGGGGGCCTTTAATGAGCAGTTCTTC. V and J are TRBV2 and TRBJ2-1; 10 bases align to TRBD2. The CDR3 has 17 amino acids. Germline CDR1 is SNHLY and CDR2 is FYNNEI. Germline trimming cut 2 bases from V and 7 bases from J; bases unmatched to any gene: 11.

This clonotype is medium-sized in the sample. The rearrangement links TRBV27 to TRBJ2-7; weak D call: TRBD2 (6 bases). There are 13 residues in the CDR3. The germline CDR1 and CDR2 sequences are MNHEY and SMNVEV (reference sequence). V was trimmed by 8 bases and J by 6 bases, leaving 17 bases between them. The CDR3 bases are TGTGCCAGCCGAAAGGTGGAGGGAGGCGAGCAGTACTTC. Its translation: CASRKVEGGEQYF.

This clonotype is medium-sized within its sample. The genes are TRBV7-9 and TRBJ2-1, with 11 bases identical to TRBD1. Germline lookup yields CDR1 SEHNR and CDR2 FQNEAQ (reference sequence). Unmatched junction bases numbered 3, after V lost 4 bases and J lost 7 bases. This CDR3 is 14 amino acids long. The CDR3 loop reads CASSWTGGRNEQFF. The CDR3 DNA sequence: TGTGCCAGCAGCTGGACAGGGGGCAGAAATGAGCAGTTCTTC.

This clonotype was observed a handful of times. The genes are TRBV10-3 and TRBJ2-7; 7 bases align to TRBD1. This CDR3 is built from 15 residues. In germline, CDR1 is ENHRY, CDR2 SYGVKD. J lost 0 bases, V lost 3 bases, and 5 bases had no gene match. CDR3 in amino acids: CAISEGDSSSYEQYF. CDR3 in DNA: TGTGCCATCAGTGAAGGGGACAGTAGCTCCTACGAGCAGTACTTC.

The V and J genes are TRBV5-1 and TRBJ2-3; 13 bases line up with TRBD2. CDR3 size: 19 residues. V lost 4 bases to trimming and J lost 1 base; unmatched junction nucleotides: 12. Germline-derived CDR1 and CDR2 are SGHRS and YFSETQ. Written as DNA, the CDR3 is TGCGCCAGCAGCAGGGCTACTAGCGGGAGGGCCGGGGGCACAGATACGCAGTATTTT. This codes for CASSRATSGRAGGTDTQYF.

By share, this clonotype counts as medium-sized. CDR3 sequence: CASNGLLNTGELFF. The DNA for the CDR3 is TGTGCCAGTAATGGGCTTTTGAACACCGGGGAGCTGTTTTTT. V usage is TRBV19 and J usage is TRBJ2-2; no firm D call. In germline, CDR1 is LNHDA, CDR2 SQIVND (reference sequence). Trimming pared 7 bases from V and 1 base from J, leaving 10 bases between. CDR3 size: 14 residues.

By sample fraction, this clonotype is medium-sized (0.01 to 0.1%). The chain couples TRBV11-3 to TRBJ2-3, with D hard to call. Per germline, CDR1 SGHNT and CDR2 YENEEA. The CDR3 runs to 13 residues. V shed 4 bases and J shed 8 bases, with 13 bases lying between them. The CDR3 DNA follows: TGTGCCAGCAGCTCCGTGGGCGGTGTTACGCAGTATTTT. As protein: CASSSVGGVTQYF.

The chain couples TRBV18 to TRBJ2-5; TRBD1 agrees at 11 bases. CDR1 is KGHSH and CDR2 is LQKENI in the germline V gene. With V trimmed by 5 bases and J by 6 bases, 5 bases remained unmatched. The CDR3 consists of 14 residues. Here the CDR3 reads CASSAGTGGKTQYF. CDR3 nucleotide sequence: TGTGCCAGCTCAGCCGGGACAGGGGGAAAGACCCAGTACTTC.

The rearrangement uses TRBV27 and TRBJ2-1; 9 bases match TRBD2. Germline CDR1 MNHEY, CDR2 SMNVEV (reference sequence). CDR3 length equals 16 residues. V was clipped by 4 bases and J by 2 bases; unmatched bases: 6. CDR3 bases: TGTGCCAGCAGTTCGCAGACTAGCGGAACCTACAATGAGCAGTTCTTC. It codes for CASSSQTSGTYNEQFF.

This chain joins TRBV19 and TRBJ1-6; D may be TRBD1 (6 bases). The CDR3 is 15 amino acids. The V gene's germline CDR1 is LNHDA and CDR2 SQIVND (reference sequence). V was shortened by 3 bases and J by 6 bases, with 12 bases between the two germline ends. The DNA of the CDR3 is TGTGCCAGTAGTATCGGACAGTCTATTAATTCACCCCTCCACTTT. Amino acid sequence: CASSIGQSINSPLHF.

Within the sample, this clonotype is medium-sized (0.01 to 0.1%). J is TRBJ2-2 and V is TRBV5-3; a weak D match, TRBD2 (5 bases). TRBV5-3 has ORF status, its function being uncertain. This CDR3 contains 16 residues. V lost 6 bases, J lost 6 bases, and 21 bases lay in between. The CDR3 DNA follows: TGTGCCAGAAAAGAGAGGGAAAGAATTGAACCCGGGGAGCTGTTTTTT. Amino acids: CARKERERIEPGELFF.

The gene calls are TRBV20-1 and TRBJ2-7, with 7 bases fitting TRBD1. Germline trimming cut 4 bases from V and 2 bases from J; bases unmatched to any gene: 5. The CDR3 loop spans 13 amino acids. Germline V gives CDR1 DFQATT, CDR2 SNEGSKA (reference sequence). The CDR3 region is CSANRGQTYEQYF. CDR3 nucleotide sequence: TGCAGTGCTAATAGGGGACAGACCTACGAGCAGTACTTC.

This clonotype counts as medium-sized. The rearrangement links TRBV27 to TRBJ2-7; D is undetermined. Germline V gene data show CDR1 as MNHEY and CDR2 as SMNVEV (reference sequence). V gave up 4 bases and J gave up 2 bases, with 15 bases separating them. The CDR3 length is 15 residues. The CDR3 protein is CASSYTGSRTYEQYF. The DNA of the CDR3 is TGTGCCAGCAGTTATACGGGTTCCCGGACCTACGAGCAGTACTTC.

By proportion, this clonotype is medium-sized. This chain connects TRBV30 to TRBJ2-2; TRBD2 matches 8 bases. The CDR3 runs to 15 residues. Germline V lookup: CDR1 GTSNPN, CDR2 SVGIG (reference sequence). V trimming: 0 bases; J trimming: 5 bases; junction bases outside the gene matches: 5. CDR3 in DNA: TGTGCCTGGAGTGTACGGGGGGGCGCAACCGGGGAGCTGTTTTTT. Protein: CAWSVRGGATGELFF.